This T cell receptor beta chain was recovered during a study of beta chain features in type 1 diabetes. Whole-study results and caveats: Shortening of TCRB CDR3s, moderate but significant, appeared in all four CD4+ subsets of Type 1 diabetes patients. Sampled from patients, naive, central memory and Treg TCRB repertoires appeared more similar than those sampled from healthy donors.

The investigators reverse transcribed all of the isolated RNA, so they sequenced expressed TCRB transcripts. Sequenced naive, central memory and regulatory T cell samples produced an average of around 3.8 million reads. TCRdb's table, derived via immunoSEQ multiplex PCR, lists solely in-frame clones and lacks some. Here the sample spans roughly 260,000 clones, about 11% being singletons. CDR3 size: 14 residues. The germline CDR1 and CDR2 sequences are MNHEY and SVGAGI. This clone has just a few counts. Its target is not known. The chain is built from TRBV6-5 and TRBJ2-5, with 8 positions matching TRBD1. The J call may be faulty, since TRBJ2-7 better matches the DNA end. The clonotype comes from a man younger than 40 with type 1 diabetes. The sequencing input was naive CD4+ T cells from blood. The CDR3 DNA follows: TGTGCCAGCAGTCGTACAGGGGGCTCCTACGAGCAGTACTTC. This gives the protein CASSRTGGSYEQYF.